This T cell receptor (beta chain) came from a study of shared clonotypes between healthy human individuals. Clones were sequenced by immunoSEQ multiplex PCR, and TCRdb holds only the in-frame ones, with some missing. The sample has 750,000 to 1,000,000 clones, 80% to 95% seen once. Only CD45RO-negative cells positively selected for CCR7 counted as naive CD8 cells, so terminally differentiated effector memory CD45RA+ cells were excluded. There are a few counts of this clone. Looked up from germline, CDR1 is MGHRA and CDR2 is YSYEKL. Trimming removed 1 base at V and 1 base at J, with 8 bases between. CDR3 size: 15 residues.

This receptor was taken from a man between 25 and 39 years old in good health. This sequence joins TRBV4-1 and TRBJ1-5, with a weak D call TRBD1 (5 bases). The sequenced sample consisted of naive CD8+ T cells sorted from blood. CDR3 sequence reads: CASSQGGGSNQPQHF. Written as DNA, the CDR3 is TGCGCCAGCAGCCAAGGCGGGGGAAGCAATCAGCCCCAGCATTTT.